This TCR beta chain was profiled in a study of T cell responses to AZD1222 COVID-19 vaccine. Points from the study as a whole: Dominant CD4 TCR responses targeted spike regions 160-218 and 743-854. Just 5 to 7 people given AZD1222 tested seropositive at baseline. Targets within unmutated variant regions were reportedly found for nearly half of spike-specific TCRs. White British ancestry dominated among donors, who included more females, and clonal diversity was possibly underestimated.

Trimming cost V 5 bases and J 7 bases, with 12 bases left between them. CDR1 and CDR2 (germline): MNHEY, SVGEGT. This CDR3 has 13 amino acids. The repertoire was sequenced with immunoSEQ multiplex PCR; TCRdb's copy has only in-frame clones and lacks some. The sample has 90,000 to 150,000 clones; more than 75% are singletons. As to this clone: The antigen is not known.

The material was peripheral blood, obtained on day 0 of AZD1222 vaccination. This rearrangement joins TRBV6-2 or TRBV6-3 to TRBJ1-3; D uncertain. The receptor was isolated from an adult in good health. Written as DNA, the CDR3 is TGTGCCAGCAGTACCCACAACTCGAACACCATATATTTT. Its translation is CASSTHNSNTIYF.